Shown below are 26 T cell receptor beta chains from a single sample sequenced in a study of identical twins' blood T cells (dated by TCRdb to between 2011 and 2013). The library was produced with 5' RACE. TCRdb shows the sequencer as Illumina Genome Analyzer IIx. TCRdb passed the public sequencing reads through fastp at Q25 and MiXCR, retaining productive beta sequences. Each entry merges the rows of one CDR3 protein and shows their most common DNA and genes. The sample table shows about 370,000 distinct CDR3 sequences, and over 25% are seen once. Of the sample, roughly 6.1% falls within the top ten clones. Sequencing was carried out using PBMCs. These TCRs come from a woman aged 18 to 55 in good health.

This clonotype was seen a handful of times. CDR3 sequence (DNA): TGTGCCAGCAGTGGGACAGGGGGTTACGAGCAGTACTTC. This sequence encodes CASSGTGGYEQYF. V and J are TRBV6-1 and TRBJ2-7; 10 nucleotides line up with TRBD1. Per the germline V gene, CDR1 is MNHNS and CDR2 is SASEGT. The CDR3 spans 13 residues. The V and J ends lost 4 bases and 4 bases, in that order; junction bases with no gene match: 1.

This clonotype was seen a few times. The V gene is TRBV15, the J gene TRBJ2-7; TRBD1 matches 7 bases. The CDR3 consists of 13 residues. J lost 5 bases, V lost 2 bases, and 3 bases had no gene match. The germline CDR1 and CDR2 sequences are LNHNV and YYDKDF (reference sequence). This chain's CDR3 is CATSRNDRDEQYF. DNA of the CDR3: TGTGCCACCAGCAGAAATGACAGGGACGAGCAGTACTTC.

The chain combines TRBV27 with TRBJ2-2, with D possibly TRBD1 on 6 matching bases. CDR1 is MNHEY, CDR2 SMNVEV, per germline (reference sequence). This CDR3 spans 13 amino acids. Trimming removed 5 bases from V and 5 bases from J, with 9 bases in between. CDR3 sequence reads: CASSTTGTGELFF. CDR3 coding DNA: TGTGCCAGCAGTACCACAGGGACCGGGGAGCTGTTTTTT.

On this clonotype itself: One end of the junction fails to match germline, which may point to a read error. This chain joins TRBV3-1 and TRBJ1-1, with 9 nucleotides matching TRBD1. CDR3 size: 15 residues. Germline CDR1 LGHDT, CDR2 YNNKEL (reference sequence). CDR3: CGSSQVTGGASGAFF. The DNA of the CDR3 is TGTGGCAGCAGCCAAGTTACAGGGGGCGCGAGTGGAGCTTTCTTT.

The CDR3 spells CASSLAGGGSQYF. DNA for the CDR3: TGTGCCAGCAGCTTAGCGGGGGGGGGATCGCAGTATTTT. The chain couples TRBV7-2 to TRBJ2-3; 7 bases agree with TRBD2. The CDR3 is made up of 13 amino acids. Trimming took 0 bases from V and 10 from J; bases not matched to a gene: 4. Looked up from germline, CDR1 is SGHTA and CDR2 is FQGNSA. The full variable domain, with the rest looked up from reference TRBV7-2 and TRBJ2-3, is GAGVSQSPSNKVTEKGKDVELRCDPISGHTALYWYRQSLGQGLEFLIYFQGNSAPDKSGLPSDRFSAERTGGSVSTLTIQRTQQEDSAVYLCASSLAGGGSQYFGPGTRLTVL.

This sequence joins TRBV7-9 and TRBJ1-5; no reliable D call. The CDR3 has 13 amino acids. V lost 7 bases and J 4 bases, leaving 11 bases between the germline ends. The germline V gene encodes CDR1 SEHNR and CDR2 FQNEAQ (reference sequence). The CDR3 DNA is TGTGCCAGCAACGAGCGGGGTAATCAGCCCCAGCATTTT. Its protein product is CASNERGNQPQHF. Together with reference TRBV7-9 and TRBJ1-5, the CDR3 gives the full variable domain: DTGVSQNPRHKITKRGQNVTFRCDPISEHNRLYWYRQTLGQGPEFLTYFQNEAQLEKSRLLSDRFSAERPKGSFSTLEIQRTEQGDSAMYLCASNERGNQPQHFGDGTRLSIL.

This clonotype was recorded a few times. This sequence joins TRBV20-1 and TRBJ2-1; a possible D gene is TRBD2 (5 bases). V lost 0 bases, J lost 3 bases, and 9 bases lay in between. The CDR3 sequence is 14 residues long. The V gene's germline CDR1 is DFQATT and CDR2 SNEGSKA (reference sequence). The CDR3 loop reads CSARDPLGYNEQFF. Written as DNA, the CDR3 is TGCAGTGCTAGAGACCCACTAGGCTACAATGAGCAGTTCTTC.

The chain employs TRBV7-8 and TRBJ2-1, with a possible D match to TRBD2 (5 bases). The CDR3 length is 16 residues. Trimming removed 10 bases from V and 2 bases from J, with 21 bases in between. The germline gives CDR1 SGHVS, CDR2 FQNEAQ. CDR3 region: CANTQLGAKTYNEQFF. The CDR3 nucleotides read TGTGCCAACACCCAACTGGGAGCGAAAACCTACAATGAGCAGTTCTTC.

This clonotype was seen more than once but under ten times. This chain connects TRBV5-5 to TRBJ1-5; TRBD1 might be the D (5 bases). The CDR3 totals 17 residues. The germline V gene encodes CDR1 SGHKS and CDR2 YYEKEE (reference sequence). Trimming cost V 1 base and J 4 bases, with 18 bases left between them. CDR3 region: CASSLSPYGGLNQPQHF. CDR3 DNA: TGTGCCAGCAGCTTGAGCCCTTATGGGGGATTGAATCAGCCCCAGCATTTT. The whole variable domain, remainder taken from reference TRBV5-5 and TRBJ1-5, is DAGVTQSPTHLIKTRGQQVTLRCSPISGHKSVSWYQQVLGQGPQFIFQYYEKEERGRGNFPDRFSARQFPNYSSELNVNALLLGDSALYLCASSLSPYGGLNQPQHFGDGTRLSIL.

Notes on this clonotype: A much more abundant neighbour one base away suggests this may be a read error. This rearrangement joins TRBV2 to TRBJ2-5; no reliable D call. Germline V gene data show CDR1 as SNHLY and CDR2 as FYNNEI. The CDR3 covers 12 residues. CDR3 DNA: TGTGCCGGCAGTGAAGATCGGCGAACAGAGTACTTC. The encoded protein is CAGSEDRRTEYF. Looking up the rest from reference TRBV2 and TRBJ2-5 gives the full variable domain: EPEVTQTPSHQVTQMGQEVILRCVPISNHLYFYWYRQILGQKVEFLVSFYNNEISEKSEIFDDQFSVERPDGSNFTLKIRSTKLEDSAMYFCAGSEDRRTEYFGPGTRLLVL.

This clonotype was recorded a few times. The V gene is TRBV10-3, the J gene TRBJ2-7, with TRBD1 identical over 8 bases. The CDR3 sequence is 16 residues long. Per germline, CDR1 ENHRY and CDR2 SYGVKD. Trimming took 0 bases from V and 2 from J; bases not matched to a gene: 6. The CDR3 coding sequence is TGTGCCATCAGTGAGTCTGCGGGCAGGGGGCCCTACGAGCAGTACTTC. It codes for CAISESAGRGPYEQYF.

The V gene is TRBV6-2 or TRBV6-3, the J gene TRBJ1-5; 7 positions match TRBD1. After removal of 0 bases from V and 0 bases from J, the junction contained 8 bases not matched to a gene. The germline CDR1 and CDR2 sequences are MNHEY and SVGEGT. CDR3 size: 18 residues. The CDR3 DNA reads TGTGCCAGCAGTTACTCGCCAGGGGGAGGCTATAGCAATCAGCCCCAGCATTTT. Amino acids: CASSYSPGGGYSNQPQHF.

DNA for the CDR3: TGCAGTGCTAAGTCGAGGGGTGGCACTGAAGCTTTCTTT. Encoded protein: CSAKSRGGTEAFF. The V call is TRBV20-1, the J call TRBJ1-1; D might be TRBD1 (5 bases). V lost 4 bases, J lost 4 bases, and 13 bases lay in between. The CDR3 is 13 amino acids. The germline V gene has CDR1 DFQATT and CDR2 SNEGSKA (reference sequence).

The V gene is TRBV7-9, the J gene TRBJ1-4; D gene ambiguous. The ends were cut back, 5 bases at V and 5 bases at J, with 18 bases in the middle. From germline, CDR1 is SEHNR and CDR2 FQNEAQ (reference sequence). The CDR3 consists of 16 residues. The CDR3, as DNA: TGTGCCAGCAGCCCTCGTTCTGTGTCTTGGAATGAAAAACTGTTTTTT. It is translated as CASSPRSVSWNEKLFF.

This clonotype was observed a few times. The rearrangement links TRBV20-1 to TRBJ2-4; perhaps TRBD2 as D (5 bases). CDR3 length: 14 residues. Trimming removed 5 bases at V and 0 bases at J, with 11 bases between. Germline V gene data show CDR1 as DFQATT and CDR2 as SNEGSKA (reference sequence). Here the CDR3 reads CSASSGIAKNIQYF. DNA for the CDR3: TGCAGTGCTTCATCCGGGATAGCCAAAAACATTCAGTACTTC.

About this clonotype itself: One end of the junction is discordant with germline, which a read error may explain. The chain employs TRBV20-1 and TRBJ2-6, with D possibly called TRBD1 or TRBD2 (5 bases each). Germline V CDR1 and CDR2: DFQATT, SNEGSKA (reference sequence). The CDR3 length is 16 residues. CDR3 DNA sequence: TGCAGTGCTTCCCTTAGACGTTTGTCCGGGGCCGACGTCCTGACTTTC. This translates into CSASLRRLSGADVLTF.

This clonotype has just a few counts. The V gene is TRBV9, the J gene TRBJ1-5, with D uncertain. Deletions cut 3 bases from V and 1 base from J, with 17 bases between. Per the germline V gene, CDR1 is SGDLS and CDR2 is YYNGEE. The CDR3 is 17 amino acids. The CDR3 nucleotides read TGTGCCAGCAGCGGACAAACAGACTTTTTGAGCAATCAGCCCCAGCATTTT. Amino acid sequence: CASSGQTDFLSNQPQHF.

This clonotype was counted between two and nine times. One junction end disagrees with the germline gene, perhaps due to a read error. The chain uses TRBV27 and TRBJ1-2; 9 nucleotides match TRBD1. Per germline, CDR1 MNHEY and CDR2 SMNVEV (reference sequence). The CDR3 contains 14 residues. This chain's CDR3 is CASFRDRANYGYTF. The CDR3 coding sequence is TGTGCCAGCTTCCGGGACAGGGCTAACTATGGTTACACCTTC.

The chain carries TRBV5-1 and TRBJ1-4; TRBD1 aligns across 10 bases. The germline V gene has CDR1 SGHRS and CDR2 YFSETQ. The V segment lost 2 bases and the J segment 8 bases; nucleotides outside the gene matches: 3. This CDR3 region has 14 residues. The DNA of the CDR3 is TGCGCCAGCAGCTTCGGGACAGGGGAAGAAAAACTGTTTTTT. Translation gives CASSFGTGEEKLFF.

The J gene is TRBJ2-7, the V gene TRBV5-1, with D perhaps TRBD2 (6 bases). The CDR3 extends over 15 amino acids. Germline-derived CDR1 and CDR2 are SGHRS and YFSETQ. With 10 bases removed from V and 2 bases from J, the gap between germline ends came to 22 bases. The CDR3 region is CAGQGLGKSPYEQYF. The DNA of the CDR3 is TGCGCCGGGCAGGGACTCGGAAAAAGTCCCTACGAGCAGTACTTC.

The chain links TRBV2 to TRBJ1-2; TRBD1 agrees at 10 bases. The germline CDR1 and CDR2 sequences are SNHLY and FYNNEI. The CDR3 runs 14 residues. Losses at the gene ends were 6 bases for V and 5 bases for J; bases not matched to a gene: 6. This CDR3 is CASRWDRGLYGYTF. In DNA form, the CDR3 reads TGTGCCAGCAGATGGGACAGGGGCCTTTATGGCTACACCTTC.

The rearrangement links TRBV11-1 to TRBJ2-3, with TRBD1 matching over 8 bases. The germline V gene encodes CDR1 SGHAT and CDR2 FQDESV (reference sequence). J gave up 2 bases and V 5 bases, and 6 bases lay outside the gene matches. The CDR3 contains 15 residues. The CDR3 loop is CASSPDRADTDTQYF. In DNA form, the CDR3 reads TGTGCCAGCAGCCCGGACAGGGCCGACACAGATACGCAGTATTTT.

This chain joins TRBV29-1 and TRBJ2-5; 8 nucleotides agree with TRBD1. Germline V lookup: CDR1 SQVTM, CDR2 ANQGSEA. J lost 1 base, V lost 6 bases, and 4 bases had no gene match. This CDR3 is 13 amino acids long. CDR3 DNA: TGCAGCGTCCCCGACAGGGGCCAAGAGACCCAGTACTTC. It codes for CSVPDRGQETQYF.

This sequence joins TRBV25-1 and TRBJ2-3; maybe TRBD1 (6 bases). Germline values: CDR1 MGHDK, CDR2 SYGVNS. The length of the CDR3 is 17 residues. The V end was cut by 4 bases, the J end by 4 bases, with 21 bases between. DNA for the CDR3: TGTGCCAGCAGTGCACCCCACAGGGTTTGGAGCCCAGATACGCAGTATTTT. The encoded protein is CASSAPHRVWSPDTQYF.

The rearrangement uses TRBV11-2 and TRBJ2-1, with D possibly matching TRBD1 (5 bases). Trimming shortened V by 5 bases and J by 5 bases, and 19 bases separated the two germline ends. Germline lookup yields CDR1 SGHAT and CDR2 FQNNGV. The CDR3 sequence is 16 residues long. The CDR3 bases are TGTGCCAGCAGCCCCCCTGGGGCCCTCAGAAACAATGAGCAGTTCTTC. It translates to CASSPPGALRNNEQFF.

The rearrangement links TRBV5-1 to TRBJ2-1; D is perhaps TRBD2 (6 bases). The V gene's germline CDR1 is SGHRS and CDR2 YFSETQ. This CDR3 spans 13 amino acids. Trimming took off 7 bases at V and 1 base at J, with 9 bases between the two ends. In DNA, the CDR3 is TGCGCCAGCCTCGGGGGTTCCTACAATGAGCAGTTCTTC. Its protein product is CASLGGSYNEQFF.